This T cell receptor (beta chain) comes out of a study of T cell responses to AZD1222 COVID-19 vaccine. Study-wide findings and caveats: White British ancestry dominated among donors, who included more females, and clonal diversity was possibly underestimated. All repertoire sampling was performed exclusively after the peak T cell response.

Points on this clone: Its target is unknown.

Libraries were prepared by immunoSEQ multiplex PCR; TCRdb keeps only in-frame clonotypes and omits some of them. The top ten hold 2.5% to 3% of the sample, which has about 110,000 clones, approximately 94% seen once. This CDR3 has 13 amino acids. Trimming removed 5 bases at V and 2 bases at J, with 9 bases between. Germline V CDR1 and CDR2: SEHNR, FQNEAQ (reference sequence). V and J are TRBV7-9 and TRBJ1-2; D unresolved. Material: peripheral blood, obtained 28 days after the second AZD1222 dose. This TCR came from an adult who received the AZD1222 COVID-19 vaccine. CDR3 in amino acids: CASSKDLNYGYTF. CDR3 nucleotides: TGTGCCAGCAGCAAAGACTTAAACTATGGCTACACCTTC.